Listed below are T cell receptor beta chains from one sample, sequenced in a study of OX40 agonist ivuxolimab in advanced cancers. The data were produced by immunoSEQ multiplex PCR, yet TCRdb's version contains in-frame clones alone and is incomplete. The data contain about 71,000 clones, about 81% of them singletons. Material: CD4+ or CD8+ T cells sorted from blood, obtained in a trial of the OX40 agonist ivuxolimab. The receptor source for this set is an adult with an advanced solid tumor such as melanoma, head and neck, liver or kidney cancer. Both conserved end residues are part of each CDR3. The order of the fields is J gene, V gene, D gene, clone size, CDR3 DNA, CDR3 protein. D genes are given only for firm matches. Size is stated for part of the rows, as once, few or many counts, or as a class when the clone is expanded.

TRBJ2-6,TRBV5-4,.,.,TGTGCCAGCAGCTTATTTATAGCGCCCTCTGGGGCCAACGTCCTGACTTTC,CASSLFIAPSGANVLTF
TRBJ2-7,TRBV6-1,.,few,TGTGCCAGCAGTGAAGCGCTCAGCGACGAGCAGTACTTC,CASSEALSDEQYF
TRBJ2-3,TRBV6-6,TRBD2,.,TGTGCCAGCAGTTACCGGGAGGAGGACGCAGATACGCAGTATTTT,CASSYREEDADTQYF
TRBJ1-5,TRBV6-5,.,.,TGTGCCAGCAGTTACGGGGTGAATCAGCCCCAGCATTTT,CASSYGVNQPQHF
TRBJ2-7,TRBV7-9,TRBD1,.,TGTGCCAGCAGCCCCACGGAGGGACAGGGAAAAGGGCAGTACTTC,CASSPTEGQGKGQYF
TRBJ2-3,TRBV7-3,TRBD2,.,TGTGCCAGCAGCCCCACCCTGCGGGGGACTAGCACAGATACGCAGTATTTT,CASSPTLRGTSTDTQYF
TRBJ1-3,TRBV5-1,.,.,TGCGCCAGCAGCGAGGCGGATCAGGGTTACGGAAACACCATATATTTT,CASSEADQGYGNTIYF
TRBJ2-2,TRBV30,.,.,TGTGCCTGGAGTGTGGACCCCTACACCGGGGAGCTGTTTTTT,CAWSVDPYTGELFF
TRBJ2-3,TRBV6-1,.,.,TGTGCCAGCAGTGAAGAGGACAGCACAGATACGCAGTATTTT,CASSEEDSTDTQYF
TRBJ2-7,TRBV5-1,TRBD1,.,TGCGCCAGCAGCTTCGCAACAGGGGATAACTACGAGCAGTACTTC,CASSFATGDNYEQYF
TRBJ1-6,TRBV11-2,TRBD1,.,TGTGCCAGCAGCTCATTGGACAGGAATTCACCCCTCCACTTT,CASSSLDRNSPLHF
TRBJ2-5,TRBV10-1,.,few,TGCGCCAGCAGTGTAGGCGCGGGCAAAAAGACCCAGTACTTC,CASSVGAGKKTQYF
TRBJ2-6,TRBV5-1,.,.,TGCGCCAGCAGCTTGTATAGCAACTCTGGGGCCAACGTCCTGACTTTC,CASSLYSNSGANVLTF
TRBJ1-1,TRBV7-6,TRBD1,.,TGTGCCAGCGGAGGACAGGCGAACACTGAAGCTTTCTTT,CASGGQANTEAFF
TRBJ2-1,TRBV12-5,TRBD2,.,TGTGCTAGTGGCTTTGCCGGGACTAGCGGGAGGGCCGCCTACAATGAGCAGTTCTTC,CASGFAGTSGRAAYNEQFF
TRBJ2-1,TRBV18,TRBD2,once,TGTGCCAGCTCACCCCCCGGGACTAGGGCCAATGAGCAGTTCTTC,CASSPPGTRANEQFF
TRBJ2-6,TRBV2,.,.,TGTGCCAGCAGTGAAAGACCGATCGGGGCCAACGTCCTGACTTTC,CASSERPIGANVLTF
TRBJ2-1,TRBV2,TRBD1,.,TGTGCCAGCCGACCCCGGGACAGGTCCTACAATGAGCAGTTCTTC,CASRPRDRSYNEQFF
TRBJ2-7,TRBV11-3,TRBD2,large,TGTGCCAGCAGCTCCCGACTAGCGGAGCAGTACTTC,CASSSRLAEQYF
TRBJ2-7,TRBV7-6,.,once,TGTGCCAGCAGCTTATCAAACTACGAGCAGTACTTC,CASSLSNYEQYF
TRBJ2-4,TRBV30,.,.,TGTGCCTGGAGTCAAGCAGGGGGGAAAAACATTCAGTACTTC,CAWSQAGGKNIQYF
TRBJ1-6,TRBV6-5,TRBD1,few,TGTGCCAGCAGTTACAGTCGGACAGGGGACTCACCCCTCCACTTT,CASSYSRTGDSPLHF
TRBJ2-5,TRBV29-1,.,.,TGCAGCGTTGAAATGGGGGCCAAACGCGCCAGACAAGAGACCCAGTACTTC,CSVEMGAKRARQETQYF
TRBJ2-2,TRBV2,TRBD1,.,TGTGCCAGCAGTGGACAGGGTTCCACCGGGGAGCTGTTTTTT,CASSGQGSTGELFF